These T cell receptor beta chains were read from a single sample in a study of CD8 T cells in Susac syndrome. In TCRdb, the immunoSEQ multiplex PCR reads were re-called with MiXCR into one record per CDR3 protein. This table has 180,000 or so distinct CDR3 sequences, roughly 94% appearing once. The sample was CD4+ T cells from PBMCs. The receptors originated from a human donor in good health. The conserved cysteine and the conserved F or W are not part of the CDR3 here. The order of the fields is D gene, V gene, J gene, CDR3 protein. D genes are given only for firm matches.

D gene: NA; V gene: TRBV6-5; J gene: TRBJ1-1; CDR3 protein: ASSYSGGNTEAF
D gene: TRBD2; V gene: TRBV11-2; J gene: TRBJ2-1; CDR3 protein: ASSPLAGLYNEQF
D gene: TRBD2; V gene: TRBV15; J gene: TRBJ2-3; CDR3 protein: ATSSPQAGGVDTQY
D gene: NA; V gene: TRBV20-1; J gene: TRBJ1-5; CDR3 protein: SASPAGWDQPQH
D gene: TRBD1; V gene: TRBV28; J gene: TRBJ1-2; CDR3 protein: ASSNVRTGANYGYT
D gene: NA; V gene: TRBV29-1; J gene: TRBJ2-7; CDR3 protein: SAVHSFTYEQY
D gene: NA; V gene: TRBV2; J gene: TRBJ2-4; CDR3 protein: ASSERIRGAKNIQY
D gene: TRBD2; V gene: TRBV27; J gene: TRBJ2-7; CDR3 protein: ASSSHLAGGPYEQY
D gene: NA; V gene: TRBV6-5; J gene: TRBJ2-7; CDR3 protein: ASSYASRFTGIDEQY
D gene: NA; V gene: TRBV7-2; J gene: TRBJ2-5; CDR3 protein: ASSLRPETQY
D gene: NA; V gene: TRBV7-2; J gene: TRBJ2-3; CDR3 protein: ASSRGTTSTDTQY
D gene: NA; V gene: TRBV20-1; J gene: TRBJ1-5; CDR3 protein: SARVPGGFGQPQH
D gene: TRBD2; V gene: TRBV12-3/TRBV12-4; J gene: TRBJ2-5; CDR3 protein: ASNLGTAGDLETQY
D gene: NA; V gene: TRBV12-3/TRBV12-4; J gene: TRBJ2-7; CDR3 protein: ASRNSGGIGDEQY
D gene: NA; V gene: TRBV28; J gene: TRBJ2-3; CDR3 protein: ASVSGWGPDTQY
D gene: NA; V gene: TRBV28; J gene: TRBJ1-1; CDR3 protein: ASTDLLEAF
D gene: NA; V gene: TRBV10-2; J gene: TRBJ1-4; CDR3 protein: ASSAGYGEKLF
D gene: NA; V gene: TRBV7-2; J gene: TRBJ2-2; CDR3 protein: ASSLLQRANTGELF
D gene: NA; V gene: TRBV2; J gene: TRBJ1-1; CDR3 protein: ASWGNTEAF
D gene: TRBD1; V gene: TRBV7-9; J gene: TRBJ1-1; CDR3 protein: ASSPGTGQRTEAF
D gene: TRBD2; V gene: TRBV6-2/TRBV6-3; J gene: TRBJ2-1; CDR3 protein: ASSFSRGGPHNEQF
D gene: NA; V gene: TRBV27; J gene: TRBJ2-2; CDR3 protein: ASKLGSIDTGELF
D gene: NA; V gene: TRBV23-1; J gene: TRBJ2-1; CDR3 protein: ARRAGEEDEQF
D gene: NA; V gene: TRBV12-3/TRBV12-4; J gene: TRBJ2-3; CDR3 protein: ASSPRQGLTDTQY
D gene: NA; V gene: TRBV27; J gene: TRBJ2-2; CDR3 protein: ASSSMWGAGELF
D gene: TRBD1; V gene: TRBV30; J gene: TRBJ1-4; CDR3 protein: AWGQGHEKLF
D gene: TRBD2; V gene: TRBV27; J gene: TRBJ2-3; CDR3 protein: ASSLYRGSSTDTQY
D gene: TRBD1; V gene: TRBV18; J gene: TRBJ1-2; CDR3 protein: ASSPDGQGSGYT
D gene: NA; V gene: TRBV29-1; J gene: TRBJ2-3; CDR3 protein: SVEGKVTDTQY
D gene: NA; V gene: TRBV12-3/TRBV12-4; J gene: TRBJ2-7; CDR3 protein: ASTVLGREQY
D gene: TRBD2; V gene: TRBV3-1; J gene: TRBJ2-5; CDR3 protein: ASSQPLAGGLGETQY
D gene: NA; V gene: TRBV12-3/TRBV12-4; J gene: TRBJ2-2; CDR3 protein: ASFRWGIGELF
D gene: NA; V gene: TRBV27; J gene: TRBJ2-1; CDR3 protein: ASSFLARVRNEQF
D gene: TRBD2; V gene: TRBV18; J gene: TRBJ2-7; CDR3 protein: ASSPPAGGPYEQY
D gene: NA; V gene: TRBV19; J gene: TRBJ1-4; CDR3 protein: ASSRGASGNEKLF
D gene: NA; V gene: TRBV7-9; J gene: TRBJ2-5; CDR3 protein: ASSTFRDEETQY
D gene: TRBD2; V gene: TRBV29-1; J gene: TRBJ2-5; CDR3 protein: SVAGLAGEWQETQY
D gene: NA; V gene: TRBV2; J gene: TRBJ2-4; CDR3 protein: ASSLLDIQY
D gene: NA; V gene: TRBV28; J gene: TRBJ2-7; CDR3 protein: ASSILDGPGQQY
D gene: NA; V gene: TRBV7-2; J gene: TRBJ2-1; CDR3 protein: ASSLARKTDEQF
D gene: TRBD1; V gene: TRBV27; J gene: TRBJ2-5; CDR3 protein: ASSRTGGKETQY
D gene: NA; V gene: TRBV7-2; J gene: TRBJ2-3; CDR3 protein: ASSLEVGLPTDTQY
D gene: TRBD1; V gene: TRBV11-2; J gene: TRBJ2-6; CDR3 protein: ASSPRGQGGSMISGANVLT
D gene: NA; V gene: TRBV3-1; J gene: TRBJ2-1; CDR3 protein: ASSQLRVPGQF
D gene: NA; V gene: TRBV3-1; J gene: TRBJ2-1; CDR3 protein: TSSLRVPMSNEQF
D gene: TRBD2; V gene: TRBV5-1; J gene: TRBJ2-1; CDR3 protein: ASKILAGDNEQF
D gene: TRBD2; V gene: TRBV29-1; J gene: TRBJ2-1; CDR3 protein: SVSWRGTGNEQF
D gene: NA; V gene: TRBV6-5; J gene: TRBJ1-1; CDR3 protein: ASSYWDKNTEAF
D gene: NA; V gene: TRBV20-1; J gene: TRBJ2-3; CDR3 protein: SAREVRGADTQY
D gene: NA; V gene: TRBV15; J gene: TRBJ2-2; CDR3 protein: ATSREVRDKLF
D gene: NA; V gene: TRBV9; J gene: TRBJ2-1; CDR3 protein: ASSPQAASYNEQF
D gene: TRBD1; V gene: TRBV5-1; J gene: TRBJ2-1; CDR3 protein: ASSPETGDYNEQF
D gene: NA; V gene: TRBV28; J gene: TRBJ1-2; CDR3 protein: ASSLNDRFYGYT
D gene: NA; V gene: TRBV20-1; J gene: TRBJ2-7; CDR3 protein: SARDQYRYYEQY
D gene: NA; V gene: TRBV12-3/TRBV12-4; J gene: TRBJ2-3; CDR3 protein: ASRAGATWVDTQY
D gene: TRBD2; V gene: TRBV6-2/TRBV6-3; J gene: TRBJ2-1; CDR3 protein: ASRSAWVGLAGGNEQF
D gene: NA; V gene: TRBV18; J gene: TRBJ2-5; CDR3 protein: ASSPRRQETQY